The entry below describes one T cell receptor beta chain. Blood samples were obtained at baseline, cycle 4 day 1, and cycle 7 day 1. The data were produced by immunoSEQ multiplex PCR, yet TCRdb's version contains in-frame clones alone and is incomplete. The sample has about 33,000 clones; about 92% are singletons. This CDR3 has 10 residues. V dropped 6 bases and J dropped 11 bases, with 11 bases sitting between them. Per the germline V gene, CDR1 is DFQATT and CDR2 is SNEGSKA (reference sequence). The data are from a study of OX40 agonist ivuxolimab in advanced cancers. On the study more broadly: In this trial design, patients received ivuxolimab intravenously at 0.01 to 10 mg/kg every 2 weeks. Eligibility rules accepted prior anti-PD-1, anti-PD-L1 or anti-CTLA-4 therapy, and 35% to 40% had some. Among those treated, three patients had partial responses, one with hepatocellular carcinoma and two with cutaneous melanoma.

This chain links TRBV20-1 with TRBJ2-1; D is possibly TRBD1 (5 bases). This sample comprised CD4+ or CD8+ T cells sorted from blood, obtained in a trial of the OX40 agonist ivuxolimab. The sequence came from an adult with an advanced solid tumor such as melanoma, head and neck, liver or kidney cancer. Here the CDR3 reads CSARGGKQFF. CDR3 coding DNA: TGCAGTGCAAGGGGCGGAAAGCAGTTCTTC.